The clone carrying this T cell receptor (beta chain) was recorded once. As yet, its antigen is unknown. This CDR3 spans 16 amino acids. Germline assignment: CDR1 SGHRS and CDR2 YFSETQ. V was shortened by 0 bases and J by 1 base, with 13 bases between the two germline ends. 13 Jbeta primers and 60 Vbeta primers were used for the PCR. The table came from immunoSEQ multiplex PCR; TCRdb's copy has only in-frame clones and leaves some out. The table has approximately 190,000 clones, 70% to 80% seen once. The data originate from a study of cytomegalovirus exposure and HLA in healthy donors. General study findings and limits: Sequencing likely generated an artifact that appeared as a cluster of highly shared sequence variants. Cytomegalovirus-associated TCR beta chains were listed, numbering 150 to 200.

The sample taken for sequencing was PBMCs. The chain joins TRBV5-1 to TRBJ1-1; perhaps TRBD1 as D (5 bases). This clonotype originated in a woman in her thirties in good health and CMV-seropositive. The DNA for the CDR3 is TGCGCCAGCAGCTTGGAGCGGGGGATGCGGAACACTGAAGCTTTCTTT. This codes for CASSLERGMRNTEAFF.